A single sample is the source of the 24 T cell receptor beta chains below, sequenced in a study of T cell responses to AZD1222 COVID-19 vaccine. Assay: immunoSEQ multiplex PCR; the TCRdb copy retains only in-frame clones and omits some. The data contain more than 250,000 clones, over 85% of them seen just once; the ten biggest clones take up 0.55%. The sequences come from peripheral blood, collected on day 0 of AZD1222 vaccination. The source of these receptors is an adult in good health.

The chain joins TRBV5-5 to TRBJ1-2; D is perhaps TRBD1 (6 bases). The CDR3 runs 14 residues. V was trimmed by 1 base and J by 8 bases, leaving 15 bases between them. CDR1 is SGHKS, CDR2 YYEKEE, per germline (reference sequence). The CDR3 DNA is TGTGCCAGCAGCTTGCCTTCAGGGGTGAGGGGCTACACCTTC. Encoded protein: CASSLPSGVRGYTF.

CDR3 nucleotides: TGTGCCAGTACCACAGTTCTGAACACTGAAGCTTTCTTT. Amino acid sequence: CASTTVLNTEAFF. The rearrangement uses TRBV19 and TRBJ1-1; D unresolved. This CDR3 spans 13 amino acids. Germline CDR1 is LNHDA and CDR2 is SQIVND (reference sequence). V lost 7 bases and J lost 0, with 9 bases in between.

The chain has TRBV5-1 and TRBJ2-7, with a tentative D call TRBD1 (5 bases). Trimming left V 3 bases short and J 1 base short, with 8 bases between. This CDR3 has 13 amino acids. The V gene's germline CDR1 is SGHRS and CDR2 YFSETQ. The CDR3 loop reads CASSSTVSYEQYF. CDR3 DNA: TGCGCCAGCAGCTCGACAGTTTCCTACGAGCAGTACTTC.

The V gene is TRBV9, the J gene TRBJ2-7; 7 bases are a match to TRBD1. The germline gives CDR1 SGDLS, CDR2 YYNGEE. This CDR3 comprises 16 residues. The ends lost 0 bases at V and 3 bases at J; junction bases unmatched: 9. The CDR3 loop is CASSVEGKGAYYEQYF. The CDR3 nucleotides are TGTGCCAGCAGCGTAGAGGGGAAGGGGGCTTACTACGAGCAGTACTTC.

The chain has TRBV19 and TRBJ1-1; 9 positions agree with TRBD1. With 4 bases clipped from V and 3 bases from J, the junction kept 12 bases outside the gene matches. The CDR3 totals 17 residues. CDR1 and CDR2 from the germline V gene are LNHDA and SQIVND (reference sequence). CDR3 sequence: CASSTPRDRAVDTEAFF. The CDR3 DNA reads as TGTGCCAGTAGTACGCCACGGGACAGGGCGGTTGACACTGAAGCTTTCTTT. The whole variable domain, filled in from reference TRBV19 and TRBJ1-1, reads DGGITQSPKYLFRKEGQNVTLSCEQNLNHDAMYWYRQDPGQGLRLIYYSQIVNDFQKGDIAEGYSVSREKKESFPLTVTSAQKNPTAFYLCASSTPRDRAVDTEAFFGQGTRLTVV.

CDR3 bases: TGCAGCGTTGGTGGTCCTTTCTTCTATGGCTACACCTTC. Protein product: CSVGGPFFYGYTF. The chain is built from TRBV29-1 and TRBJ1-2; unclear D gene. Germline V gene data show CDR1 as SQVTM and CDR2 as ANQGSEA. The CDR3 spans 13 residues. Trimming removed 4 bases at V and 4 bases at J, with 13 bases between.

The chain couples TRBV30 to TRBJ1-6, with D unclear. Trimming cost V 4 bases and J 0 bases, with 13 bases left between them. The germline V gene encodes CDR1 GTSNPN and CDR2 SVGIG (reference sequence). The CDR3 covers 16 residues. As DNA, the CDR3 is TGTGCCTGGATCCACCGCGGGAGCTCCTATAATTCACCCCTCCACTTT. It specifies CAWIHRGSSYNSPLHF.

V is TRBV19 and J is TRBJ1-5, with D maybe TRBD1 (6 bases). V dropped 3 bases and J dropped 7 bases, with 13 bases sitting between them. The CDR3 sequence is 14 residues long. The germline V gene has CDR1 LNHDA and CDR2 SQIVND (reference sequence). The CDR3 loop is CASSIQSGGQPQHF. The CDR3 DNA reads TGTGCCAGTAGTATCCAGTCCGGGGGCCAGCCCCAGCATTTT.

This chain connects TRBV5-4 to TRBJ2-2, with D perhaps matching TRBD1 (5 bases). The germline gives CDR1 SGHNT, CDR2 YYREEE (reference sequence). The CDR3 is 15 amino acids. The germline V and J ends were trimmed by 0 bases and 7 bases, with 13 bases remaining between them. CDR3 amino acids: CASSLGAGSGGELFF. The DNA of the CDR3 is TGTGCCAGCAGCTTGGGGGCAGGGTCCGGCGGGGAGCTGTTTTTT.

This rearrangement joins TRBV5-1 to TRBJ1-3; D unclear. This CDR3 comprises 15 residues. CDR1 is SGHRS, CDR2 YFSETQ, per germline. V was cut by 1 base and J by 8 bases, with 16 bases left in between. This CDR3 reads CASSLSRRTRDTIYF. In DNA, the CDR3 is TGCGCCAGCAGCTTGTCGAGGAGAACCCGGGACACCATATATTTT.

The rearrangement joins TRBV2 to TRBJ1-4; 8 bases match TRBD1. CDR1 is SNHLY, CDR2 FYNNEI, per germline. After removal of 0 bases from V and 13 bases from J, the junction contained 4 bases not matched to a gene. The CDR3 covers 13 residues. The CDR3 DNA is TGTGCCAGCAGTGAAGCCGACAGGGGTGGACTGTTTTTT. It codes for CASSEADRGGLFF.

This clone was observed a few times. The chain combines TRBV7-2 with TRBJ2-7, with D hard to call. The CDR3 is made up of 14 amino acids. From germline, CDR1 is SGHTA and CDR2 FQGNSA. V lost 5 bases and J 6 bases, leaving 17 bases between the germline ends. DNA of the CDR3: TGTGCCAGCAGCCAAAGCCGGGCCGTGTTCGAGCAGTACTTC. It specifies CASSQSRAVFEQYF.

This chain links TRBV4-3 with TRBJ1-4, with 8 bases fitting TRBD1. V shed 4 bases, J shed 10 bases, and the junction held 5 bases outside the gene matches. Germline V gene data show CDR1 as LGHNA and CDR2 as YSLEER. The CDR3 spans 13 residues. CDR3 in amino acids: CASSPDRDVKLFF. CDR3 in DNA: TGCGCCAGCAGCCCGGACAGGGATGTAAAACTGTTTTTT.

This clone was seen only a few times. V usage is TRBV27 and J usage is TRBJ2-3; D is tentatively TRBD1 or TRBD2 (6 bases each). This CDR3 region has 15 residues. V lost 5 bases to trimming and J lost 6 bases, with 18 bases between them. From germline, CDR1 is MNHEY and CDR2 SMNVEV (reference sequence). CDR3 in DNA: TGTGCCAGCAGTCCAGGGGTGGGAGGCCCCGATACGCAGTATTTT. This sequence encodes CASSPGVGGPDTQYF.

V and J are TRBV2 and TRBJ2-5; D possibly uses TRBD1 or TRBD2 (5 bases each). Germline V CDR1 and CDR2: SNHLY, FYNNEI. The CDR3 covers 16 residues. Trimming shortened V by 3 bases and J by 5 bases, and 19 bases separated the two germline ends. This CDR3 is CASSDWGTKAWETQYF. CDR3 bases: TGTGCCAGCAGTGACTGGGGGACGAAGGCTTGGGAGACCCAGTACTTC.

The chain is built from TRBV11-2 and TRBJ2-1; TRBD1 is a possible D gene (5 bases). The germline CDR1 and CDR2 sequences are SGHAT and FQNNGV. V lost 1 base and J lost 2, with 6 bases in between. The CDR3 runs to 14 residues. CDR3 amino acids: CASSLVGAYNEQFF. CDR3 sequence (DNA): TGTGCCAGCAGCTTAGTAGGGGCCTACAATGAGCAGTTCTTC.

The chain joins TRBV10-2 to TRBJ2-7; 9 bases agree with TRBD2. V was pared by 7 bases and J by 1 base, with 8 bases of the junction left unmatched. Looked up from germline, CDR1 is WSHSY and CDR2 is SAAADI. The CDR3 has 15 amino acids. The CDR3 region has the DNA TGCGCCAGCACTAACTTACTAGCGGGTTCCTACGAGCAGTACTTC. Its translation: CASTNLLAGSYEQYF.

The CDR3 loop is CASSQAEGEQYF. The CDR3, as DNA: TGTGCCAGCAGCCAAGCGGAGGGCGAGCAGTACTTC. The chain recombines TRBV3-1 (or the pseudogene TRBV3-2) with TRBJ2-7; D perhaps matches TRBD2 (6 bases). Germline-derived CDR1 and CDR2 are LGHDT and YNNKEL (reference sequence). V lost 1 base and J lost 6, with 7 bases in between. The CDR3 length is 12 residues.

This clone was seen a single time. This chain links TRBV6-4 with TRBJ1-2, with 10 nucleotides matching TRBD1. The CDR3 runs 14 residues. Losses at the gene ends were 7 bases for V and 2 bases for J; bases not matched to a gene: 4. CDR1 MRHNA and CDR2 SNTAGT come from the germline V gene. CDR3 protein: CASNPTGGNYGYTF. DNA of the CDR3: TGTGCCAGCAACCCGACAGGGGGCAACTATGGCTACACCTTC.

The chain uses TRBV19 and TRBJ1-6, with unresolved D. Germline V gene sequence: CDR1 LNHDA, CDR2 SQIVND (reference sequence). Trimming removed 4 bases at V and 0 bases at J, with 4 bases between. The CDR3 has 14 amino acids. The CDR3 DNA follows: TGTGCCAGTAGTAAGAGCTCCTATAATTCACCCCTCCACTTT. Its protein is CASSKSSYNSPLHF.

The chain uses TRBV19 and TRBJ1-6; D gene unclear. Germline V CDR1 and CDR2: LNHDA, SQIVND (reference sequence). Trimming removed 1 base from V and 0 bases from J, with 13 bases in between. The CDR3 has 18 amino acids. The CDR3: CASSIVGSRSSYNSPLHF. CDR3 DNA: TGTGCCAGTAGTATAGTCGGTTCGCGGAGCTCCTATAATTCACCCCTCCACTTT.

The chain recombines TRBV7-9 with TRBJ1-1, with D maybe TRBD1 (6 bases). The CDR3 is 13 amino acids. The germline V gene encodes CDR1 SEHNR and CDR2 FQNEAQ (reference sequence). The germline V and J ends were trimmed by 4 bases and 7 bases, with 13 bases remaining between them. The CDR3 spells CASSSFRGREAFF. For the CDR3, the DNA is TGTGCCAGCAGCTCCTTCCGGGGGCGTGAAGCTTTCTTT.

V gene TRBV15 combines with J gene TRBJ2-1, with 7 nucleotides matching TRBD1. With V trimmed by 0 bases and J by 9 bases, 2 bases remained unmatched. This CDR3 has 13 amino acids. CDR1 is LNHNV and CDR2 is YYDKDF in the germline V gene (reference sequence). This chain's CDR3 is CATSRDNRGEQFF. The CDR3 DNA is TGTGCCACCAGCAGAGATAACAGGGGTGAGCAGTTCTTC.

A single count supports this clone. V and J are TRBV7-2 and TRBJ1-4, with 7 nucleotides matching TRBD1. The CDR3 runs 15 residues. Trimming cost V 5 bases and J 2 bases; bases outside gene matches: 5. Germline CDR1 reads SGHTA; CDR2 reads FQGNSA. The CDR3, as DNA: TGTGCCAGCAGCAACCGACAGGGCACTAATGAAAAACTGTTTTTT. Translating it yields CASSNRQGTNEKLFF.